A selection of T cell receptor beta chains follows, all from one sample in a study of blood T cell repertoires in COVID-19. Generated by immunoSEQ multiplex PCR, the TCRdb table keeps only in-frame clones and is missing some. In the table there are about 180,000 clones, roughly 77% of which are singletons. Sequences were obtained from peripheral blood. These TCRs come from an elderly woman with COVID-19, enrolled during active disease. The CDR3 runs from the conserved cysteine through the conserved F or W. D genes are given only for firm matches. Size values are once, few and many counts, or a class for expanded clones, and some rows have none.

TRBV5-8	TRBJ1-5	NA	NA	TGTGCCAGCAGCCCTAAGCCTCCCCAGCATTTT	CASSPKPPQHF
TRBV3-1/TRBV3-2	TRBJ2-1	NA	NA	TGTGCCAGCAGCGAGGGACTGGGCTCCTACAATGAGCAGTTCTTC	CASSEGLGSYNEQFF
TRBV2	TRBJ2-3	NA	TRBD2	TGTGCCAGCAGGCCTACTAGCGCTAGCACAGATACGCAGTATTTT	CASRPTSASTDTQYF
TRBV18	TRBJ2-7	few	TRBD1	TGTGCCAGCTCACAGGACAGGAGTTACTCCTACGAGCAGTACTTC	CASSQDRSYSYEQYF
TRBV18	TRBJ2-2	NA	NA	TGTGCCAGCTCACCACGGTCGGGGGGCACCACCGGGGAGCTGTTTTTT	CASSPRSGGTTGELFF
TRBV30	TRBJ2-1	NA	TRBD2	TGTGCCTGGAGTGTTGGGGGGGGACTAGCGCAGCAGTTCTTC	CAWSVGGGLAQQFF
TRBV6-5	TRBJ1-6	once	NA	TGTGCCAGCAGGGACAGTAATTCACCCCTCCACTTT	CASRDSNSPLHF
TRBV6-7	TRBJ2-7	few	NA	TGTGCCAGCAGTTACTGGCTGGGGGCAGGCGAGCAGTACTTC	CASSYWLGAGEQYF
TRBV19	TRBJ2-7	NA	NA	TGTGCCAGTAGTATGTCAGGGGGAGGCGAGCAGTACTTC	CASSMSGGGEQYF
TRBV13	TRBJ1-1	NA	NA	TGTGCCAGCAGCTTCCCCTCGGGGGGGGTGACTGAAGCTTTCTTT	CASSFPSGGVTEAFF
TRBV3-1/TRBV3-2	TRBJ2-3	NA	NA	TGTGCCAGCAGCCGTGTCGTGGCCAGAGATACGCAGTATTTT	CASSRVVARDTQYF
TRBV6-5	TRBJ1-5	once	NA	TGTGCCAGCAGTTACCCGTCCTGGGAGGCCAATCAGCCCCAGCATTTT	CASSYPSWEANQPQHF
TRBV4-1	TRBJ1-2	NA	TRBD1	TGCGCCAGCAGCCGAGACAGGGTTGGCTATGGCTACACCTTC	CASSRDRVGYGYTF
TRBV5-4	TRBJ2-7	NA	NA	TGTGCCAGCAGCTGGGAGTGGGCAGGTGAGCAGTACTTC	CASSWEWAGEQYF
TRBV4-2	TRBJ2-7	NA	NA	TGTGCCAGCAGCCAAGATTGGGACAAGATTTACTACGAGCAGTACTTC	CASSQDWDKIYYEQYF